Here is one T cell receptor (beta chain) with its context. This sample was taken from a study of cytomegalovirus exposure and HLA in healthy donors. V gave up 5 bases and J gave up 7 bases; unmatched junction bases: 7. The CDR3 is 14 residues long. Per germline, CDR1 SEHNR and CDR2 FQNEAQ (reference sequence). Both 60 Vbeta primers and 13 Jbeta primers went into the PCR. The table came from immunoSEQ multiplex PCR; TCRdb's copy has only in-frame clones and leaves some out. The sample has roughly 200,000 clones, roughly 74% seen once. Source material: PBMCs. The chain uses TRBV7-9 and TRBJ1-2; 10 positions agree with TRBD1. This receptor was taken from a female donor in good health and CMV-seronegative. As DNA, the CDR3 is TGTGCCAGCAGCCACCCGGACAGGGGGGTTGGCTACACCTTC. It translates to CASSHPDRGVGYTF.